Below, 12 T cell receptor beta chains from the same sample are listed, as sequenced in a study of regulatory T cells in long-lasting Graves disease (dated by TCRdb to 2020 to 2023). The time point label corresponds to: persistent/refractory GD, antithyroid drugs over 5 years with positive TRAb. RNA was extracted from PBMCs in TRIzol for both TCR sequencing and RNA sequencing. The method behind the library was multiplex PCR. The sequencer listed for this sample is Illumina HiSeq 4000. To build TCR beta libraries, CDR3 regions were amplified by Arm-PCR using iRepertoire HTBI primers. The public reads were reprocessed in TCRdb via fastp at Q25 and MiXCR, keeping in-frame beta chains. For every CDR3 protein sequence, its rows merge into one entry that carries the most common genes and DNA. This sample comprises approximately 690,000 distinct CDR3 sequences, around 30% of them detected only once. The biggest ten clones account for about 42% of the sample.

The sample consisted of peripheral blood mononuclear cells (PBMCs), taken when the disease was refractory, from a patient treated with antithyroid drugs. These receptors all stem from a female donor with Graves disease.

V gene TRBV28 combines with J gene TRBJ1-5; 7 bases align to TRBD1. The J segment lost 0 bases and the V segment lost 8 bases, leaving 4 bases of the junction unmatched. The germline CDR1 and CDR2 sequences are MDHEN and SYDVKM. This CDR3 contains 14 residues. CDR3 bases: TGTGCCAGCGGGGGGACAGATAGCAATCAGCCCCAGCATTTT. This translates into CASGGTDSNQPQHF. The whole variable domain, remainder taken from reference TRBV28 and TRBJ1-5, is DVKVTQSSRYLVKRTGEKVFLECVQDMDHENMFWYRQDPGLGLRLIYFSYDVKMKEKGDIPEGYSVSREKKERFSLILESASTNQTSMYLCASGGTDSNQPQHFGDGTRLSIL.

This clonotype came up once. CDR3 coding DNA: TGTGCCAGCAGCTTAGGGGGACCTACCGTAGATACGCAGTATTTT. Translation gives CASSLGGPTVDTQYF. The chain uses TRBV7-6 and TRBJ2-3; D tentatively reads TRBD1 or TRBD2 (5 bases each). V was trimmed by 1 base and J by 5 bases, leaving 13 bases between them. Germline V gives CDR1 SGHVS, CDR2 FNYEAQ. The CDR3 length is 15 residues.

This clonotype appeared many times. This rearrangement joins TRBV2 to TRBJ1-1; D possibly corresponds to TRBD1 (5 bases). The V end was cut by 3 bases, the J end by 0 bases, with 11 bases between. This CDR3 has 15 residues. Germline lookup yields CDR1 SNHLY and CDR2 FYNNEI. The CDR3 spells CASSEGRRMNTEAFF. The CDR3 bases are TGTGCCAGCAGTGAGGGGCGGCGGATGAACACTGAAGCTTTCTTT.

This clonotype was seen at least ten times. CDR3 loop: CSASGGRGQETQYF. The CDR3 DNA sequence: TGCAGTGCTAGTGGGGGGCGAGGTCAAGAGACCCAGTACTTC. The rearrangement uses TRBV20-1 and TRBJ2-5; D possibly uses TRBD1 or TRBD2 (6 bases each). Trimming stripped 3 bases from V and 2 bases from J, with 13 bases between. The germline gives CDR1 DFQATT, CDR2 SNEGSKA (reference sequence). This CDR3 has 14 amino acids.

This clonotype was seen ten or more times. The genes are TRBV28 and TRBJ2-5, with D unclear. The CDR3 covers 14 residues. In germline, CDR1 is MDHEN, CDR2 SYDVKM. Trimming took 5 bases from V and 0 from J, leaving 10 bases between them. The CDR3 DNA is TGTGCCAGCAGTCCCACAGAATACCAAGAGACCCAGTACTTC. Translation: CASSPTEYQETQYF.

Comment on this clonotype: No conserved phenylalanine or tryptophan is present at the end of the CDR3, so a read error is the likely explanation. CDR3 in DNA: TGTGCCACCAGTGATTCATACCGGGACCGAGGCGGAGCTTTCCTT. Translating it yields CATSDSYRDRGGAFL. This sequence joins TRBV24-1 and TRBJ1-1, with D perhaps matching TRBD1 (5 bases). V shed 2 bases and J shed 10 bases, with 19 bases lying between them. The length of the CDR3 is 15 residues. Germline V gene sequence: CDR1 KGHDR, CDR2 SFDVKD.

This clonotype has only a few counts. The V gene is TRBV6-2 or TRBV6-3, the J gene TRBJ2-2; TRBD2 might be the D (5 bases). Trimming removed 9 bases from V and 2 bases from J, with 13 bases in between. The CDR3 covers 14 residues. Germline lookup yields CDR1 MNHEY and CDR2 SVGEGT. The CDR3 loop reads CASSAELNTGELFF. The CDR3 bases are TGTGCCAGTTCAGCGGAGTTAAACACCGGGGAGCTGTTTTTT.

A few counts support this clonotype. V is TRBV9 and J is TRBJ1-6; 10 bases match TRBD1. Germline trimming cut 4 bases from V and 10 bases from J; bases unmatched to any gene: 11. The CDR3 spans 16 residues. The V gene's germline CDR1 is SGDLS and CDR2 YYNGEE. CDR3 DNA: TGTGCCAGCAGCCCTCGGGGACAGGGGTTAAACTCACCCCTCCACTTT. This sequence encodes CASSPRGQGLNSPLHF.

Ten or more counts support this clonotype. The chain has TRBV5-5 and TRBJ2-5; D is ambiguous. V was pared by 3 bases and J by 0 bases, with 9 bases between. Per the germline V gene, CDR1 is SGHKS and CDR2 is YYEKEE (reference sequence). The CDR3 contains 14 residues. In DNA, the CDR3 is TGTGCCAGCAGCTCGACACAGCACCAAGAGACCCAGTACTTC. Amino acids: CASSSTQHQETQYF.

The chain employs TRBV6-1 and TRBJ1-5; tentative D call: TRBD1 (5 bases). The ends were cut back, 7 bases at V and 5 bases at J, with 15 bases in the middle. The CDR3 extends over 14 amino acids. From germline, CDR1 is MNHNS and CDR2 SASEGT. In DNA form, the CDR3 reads TGTGCCAGCATCTCATGGGGGGGTGATCAGCCCCAGCATTTT. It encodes CASISWGGDQPQHF.

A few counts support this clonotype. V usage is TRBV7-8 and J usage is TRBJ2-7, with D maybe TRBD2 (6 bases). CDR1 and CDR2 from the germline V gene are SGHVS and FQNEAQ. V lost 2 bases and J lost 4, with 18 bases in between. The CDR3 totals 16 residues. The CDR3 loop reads CASSLNNRTKIYEQYF. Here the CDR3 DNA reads TGTGCCAGCAGCTTAAATAATCGGACTAAAATATACGAGCAGTACTTC.

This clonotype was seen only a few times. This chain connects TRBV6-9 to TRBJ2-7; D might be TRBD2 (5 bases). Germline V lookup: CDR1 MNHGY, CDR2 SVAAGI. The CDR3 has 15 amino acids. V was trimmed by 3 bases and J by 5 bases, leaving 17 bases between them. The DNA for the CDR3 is TGTGCCAGCAGTTACTCCGCCGGAAGCGGCCACGAGCAGTACTTC. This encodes CASSYSAGSGHEQYF.